Each of the 18 T cell receptor beta chains below was sequenced from the same sample in a study of T cells in Graves' hyperthyroidism and ophthalmopathy. RNA transcripts gave rise to amplified TCR beta CDR3 regions. HTBI primers were used for first-round RT-PCR of the TCR CDR3. Each CDR3 protein gets one entry after TCRdb re-called the multiplex PCR reads with MiXCR. The sample consists of a few hundred thousand distinct CDR3 sequences, 40% to 55% of them appearing once. The sample consisted of peripheral blood or thyroid tissue (not recorded which). The receptors shown here come from an adult woman with Graves' disease, either hyperthyroidism or ophthalmopathy (not recorded which).

A remark on this clonotype: A read error may explain this, as a much larger clone is one base away. V usage is TRBV4-1 and J usage is TRBJ2-7; 9 bases are a match to TRBD2. CDR3 size: 15 residues. The trim removed 4 bases at V and 9 bases at J, leaving 13 bases unmatched. Per the germline V gene, CDR1 is MGHRA and CDR2 is YSYEKL. CDR3 bases: TGCGCCAGCAGCCGTCAGGCGGGAGGGAGGAGCGGGCAGTACTTC. Translating it yields CASSRQAGGRSGQYF.

The chain links TRBV14 to TRBJ1-1; tentatively, D is TRBD1 (5 bases). The CDR3 length is 16 residues. Trimming cost V 2 bases and J 5 bases, with 18 bases left between them. CDR1 and CDR2 from the germline V gene are SGHDN and FVKESK. The CDR3 nucleotides read TGTGCCAGCAGCCAATTTATTGTAGGGGTAGGGACTGAAGCTTTCTTT. This codes for CASSQFIVGVGTEAFF. Combining the CDR3 with reference TRBV14 and TRBJ1-1 gives the whole variable domain EAGVTQFPSHSVIEKGQTVTLRCDPISGHDNLYWYRRVMGKEIKFLLHFVKESKQDESGMPNNRFLAERTGGTYSTLKVQPAELEDSGVYFCASSQFIVGVGTEAFFGQGTRLTVV.

For this clonotype: An end of the junction differs from the germline gene, which may be a read error. The J gene is TRBJ1-2, the V gene TRBV15; D gene ambiguous. The length of the CDR3 is 12 residues. Germline-derived CDR1 and CDR2 are LNHNV and YYDKDF (reference sequence). Here the CDR3 DNA reads TGTGCCGCCAGCAGCGACCCCCAGGGCTACACCTTC. Protein product: CAASSDPQGYTF.

The chain uses TRBV12-3 or TRBV12-4 and TRBJ1-3, with 8 bases identical to TRBD1. The CDR3 is 13 residues long. Unmatched junction bases numbered 3, after V lost 6 bases and J lost 5 bases. The CDR3 here is CASRSGGRNTIYF. The CDR3 DNA reads as TGTGCCAGCAGGTCAGGGGGCCGAAACACCATATATTTT.

The V call is TRBV5-1, the J call TRBJ1-2, with a weak D call TRBD1 (5 bases). Germline lookup yields CDR1 SGHRS and CDR2 YFSETQ. This CDR3 contains 15 residues. Trimming stripped 1 base from V and 1 base from J, with 11 bases between. CDR3 sequence reads: CASSLKTELNYGYTF. The CDR3 DNA reads as TGCGCCAGCAGCTTGAAGACAGAACTTAACTATGGCTACACCTTC.

Notes on this clonotype: One junction end does not reproduce the germline sequence, and a read error may be involved. The chain uses TRBV10-3 and TRBJ2-5; a weak D match, TRBD1 (7 bases). The CDR3 totals 11 residues. CDR1 and CDR2 from the germline V gene are ENHRY and SYGVKD. The CDR3 DNA sequence: TGTGTCATCGGCCAGGGGGAGGCCCAGTACTTC. This gives the protein CVIGQGEAQYF.

The V call is TRBV9, the J call TRBJ2-5, with D tentatively TRBD2 (5 bases). The CDR3 totals 15 residues. V was trimmed by 6 bases and J by 5 bases, leaving 20 bases between them. The germline V gene has CDR1 SGDLS and CDR2 YYNGEE. The chain's CDR3 is CASTGSSERGETQYF. The CDR3 DNA is TGTGCCAGCACCGGGTCTTCGGAGCGCGGGGAGACCCAGTACTTC.

In its sample, this clonotype was seen many times. J is TRBJ1-2 and V is TRBV7-9; perhaps TRBD1 as D (6 bases). CDR3 length equals 15 residues. Trimming left V 1 base short and J 4 bases short, with 13 bases between. In germline, CDR1 is SEHNR, CDR2 FQNEAQ (reference sequence). CDR3 loop: CASSLGYHRAYGYTF. DNA of the CDR3: TGTGCCAGCAGCTTAGGTTACCACAGGGCCTATGGCTACACCTTC.

As for this clonotype: A much bigger clone sits one base away, suggesting this may be a read error. The J gene is TRBJ2-2, the V gene TRBV5-6; 7 nucleotides line up with TRBD2. CDR1 and CDR2 (germline): SGHDT, YYEEEE. The CDR3 runs 15 residues. In DNA, the CDR3 is TGTGCCGGCAGCGACAACCTTAGCGGGACCGGGGAGCTGTTTTTT. This gives the protein CAGSDNLSGTGELFF.

The chain is built from TRBV19 and TRBJ2-3; maybe TRBD2 (5 bases). V gave up 11 bases and J gave up 6 bases, with 18 bases separating them. The CDR3 contains 13 residues. From germline, CDR1 is LNHDA and CDR2 SQIVND (reference sequence). The CDR3 nucleotides read TGTGCCGTAGCGAGGGCGGTAAGGGATACGCAGTATTTT. Translating gives CAVARAVRDTQYF. The full variable domain, rest sourced from reference TRBV19 and TRBJ2-3, is DGGITQSPKYLFRKEGQNVTLSCEQNLNHDAMYWYRQDPGQGLRLIYYSQIVNDFQKGDIAEGYSVSREKKESFPLTVTSAQKNPTAFYLCAVARAVRDTQYFGPGTRLTVL.

The count of this clonotype is one. The chain combines TRBV20-1 with TRBJ1-1; D is undetermined. The CDR3 contains 12 residues. V lost 4 bases and J 4 bases, leaving 10 bases between the germline ends. Germline assignment: CDR1 DFQATT and CDR2 SNEGSKA (reference sequence). In DNA, the CDR3 is TGCAGTGCTATCAGGCGGAGCACTGAAGCTTTCTTT. Its translation: CSAIRRSTEAFF.

In its sample, this clonotype was seen a few times. The rearrangement links TRBV10-3 to TRBJ1-2, with 8 bases matching TRBD1. Trimming took 10 bases from V and 8 from J; bases not matched to a gene: 6. CDR3 length: 11 amino acids. Per germline, CDR1 ENHRY and CDR2 SYGVKD. The CDR3 reads CATGGDRGYTF. The CDR3 region has the DNA TGTGCCACCGGAGGGGACAGGGGCTACACCTTC.

As for this clonotype: This may be a read error: a much more frequent sequence differs by one nucleotide. The CDR3 ends on some other residue instead of the conserved phenylalanine or tryptophan, so this is likely a read error. V and J are TRBV5-1 and TRBJ1-1; D is unclear. The CDR3 totals 16 residues. Looked up from germline, CDR1 is SGHRS and CDR2 is YFSETQ. Between the trimmed V and J ends, which lost 0 bases and 1 base, there was a span of 13 bases. The CDR3 DNA follows: TGCGCCAGCAGCTTGGGATTGGCCCTCCGGAACACTGAAGCTTTCCTT. Protein sequence: CASSLGLALRNTEAFL.

The chain joins TRBV2 to TRBJ1-1, with 8 bases matching TRBD1. CDR1 and CDR2 from the germline V gene are SNHLY and FYNNEI. With V trimmed by 7 bases and J by 5 bases, 9 bases remained unmatched. CDR3 length equals 14 residues. CDR3 loop: CASTQQGVGTEAFF. Here the CDR3 DNA reads TGTGCCAGCACGCAACAGGGGGTGGGGACTGAAGCTTTCTTT.

V usage is TRBV25-1 and J usage is TRBJ1-6; 10 bases are a match to TRBD1. The CDR3 has 13 amino acids. V trimming: 11 bases; J trimming: 9 bases; junction bases outside the gene matches: 7. The germline gives CDR1 MGHDK, CDR2 SYGVNS. CDR3 region: CAGDRGVGSPLHF. The CDR3 DNA reads as TGTGCCGGGGACAGGGGTGTTGGTTCACCCCTCCACTTT.

The chain joins TRBV15 to TRBJ1-1; 8 nucleotides agree with TRBD1. Per germline, CDR1 LNHNV and CDR2 YYDKDF (reference sequence). CDR3 size: 13 residues. V gave up 2 bases and J gave up 11 bases; unmatched junction bases: 7. CDR3 DNA: TGTGCCACCAGCAGACTGGACAGGGTCGAGGCTTTCTTT. Its protein is CATSRLDRVEAFF.

The V call is TRBV29-1, the J call TRBJ1-2; 7 nucleotides match TRBD1. CDR1 and CDR2 from the germline V gene are SQVTM and ANQGSEA. CDR3 length equals 11 residues. V was pared by 7 bases and J by 4 bases, with 3 bases of the junction left unmatched. In DNA, the CDR3 is TGCAGCGGACAGGGCACCTATGGCTACACCTTC. Protein sequence: CSGQGTYGYTF.

Note on this clonotype: One end of the junction varies from germline; a read error may be responsible. The V gene is TRBV24-1, the J gene TRBJ2-7, with 8 bases identical to TRBD1. The CDR3 is 14 amino acids. Germline V lookup: CDR1 KGHDR, CDR2 SFDVKD. Written as DNA, the CDR3 is TGTGCCAGCAGTTGGACAGGGACAGCTTTCGAGCAGTACTTC. Translating it yields CASSWTGTAFEQYF.